This entry lists 9 T cell receptor beta chains sequenced from one sample in a study of response to subunit inactivated influenza vaccine. TCRdb re-called the RT-PCR reads with MiXCR, one entry per CDR3 protein. The sample consists of hundreds of thousands of distinct CDR3 sequences, 15% to 20% of them appearing once. This sample comprised CD4+ T cells sorted from PBMCs, obtained around 25 months after vaccination. These receptors were taken from a man aged 45 to 75 who received an inactivated influenza vaccine.

V and J are TRBV7-3 and TRBJ2-1; 10 bases match TRBD2. The CDR3 consists of 15 residues. Trimming removed 1 base from V and 8 bases from J; junction bases left unmatched: 5. CDR1 and CDR2 from the germline V gene are SGHTA and FQGTGA. The CDR3 DNA sequence: TGTGCCAGCAGCTTAAGGGCTAGCGGGAGTCATGAGCAGTTCTTC. It encodes CASSLRASGSHEQFF.

The rearrangement joins TRBV4-2 to TRBJ2-3; 7 nucleotides line up with TRBD2. The length of the CDR3 is 15 residues. In germline, CDR1 is LGHNA, CDR2 YNFKEQ. With 1 base clipped from V and 8 bases from J, the junction kept 9 bases outside the gene matches. The CDR3 spells CASSQGAGPSGTQYF. CDR3 nucleotide sequence: TGTGCCAGCAGCCAAGGAGCGGGGCCTTCGGGTACGCAGTATTTT.

Only a few counts were recorded for this clonotype. V and J are TRBV6-2 or TRBV6-3 and TRBJ2-2; D is undetermined. The V and J ends lost 6 bases and 5 bases respectively, with 10 bases between them. The CDR3 covers 13 residues. The germline gives CDR1 MNHEY, CDR2 SVGEGT. CDR3 nucleotide sequence: TGTGCCAGCAGCTTCATAGTTACCGGGGAGCTGTTTTTT. This gives the protein CASSFIVTGELFF.

Only a few counts were recorded for this clonotype. The chain is built from TRBV20-1 and TRBJ1-1; TRBD1 aligns across 11 bases. The CDR3 runs to 14 residues. V was pared by 2 bases and J by 5 bases, with 4 bases of the junction left unmatched. From germline, CDR1 is DFQATT and CDR2 SNEGSKA (reference sequence). The CDR3 here is CSARSGTGGTEAFF. CDR3 in DNA: TGCAGTGCTAGATCCGGGACAGGGGGAACTGAAGCTTTCTTT.

The V gene is TRBV7-9, the J gene TRBJ2-1; 11 positions match TRBD1. This CDR3 has 14 residues. V was clipped by 6 bases and J by 8 bases; unmatched bases: 6. CDR1 is SEHNR and CDR2 is FQNEAQ in the germline V gene (reference sequence). CDR3 coding DNA: TGTGCCAGCAGAAACGGGACAGGGGGTGATGAGCAGTTCTTC. Translating gives CASRNGTGGDEQFF.

In its sample, this clonotype was seen many times. This chain links TRBV7-8 with TRBJ2-7, with D possibly being TRBD1 (5 bases). Germline V CDR1 and CDR2: SGHVS, FQNEAQ. The V gene lost 3 bases and the J gene lost 4 bases, with 10 bases spanning the gap. This CDR3 has 13 amino acids. CDR3 nucleotides: TGTGCCAGCAGCTTGGACACCCTGTACGAGCAGTACTTC. It translates to CASSLDTLYEQYF.

The chain links TRBV7-9 to TRBJ1-1; no firm D call. The germline V and J ends were trimmed by 5 bases and 5 bases, with 12 bases remaining between them. This CDR3 is built from 13 residues. The germline V gene encodes CDR1 SEHNR and CDR2 FQNEAQ (reference sequence). CDR3 region: CASSQGLATEAFF. The CDR3, as DNA: TGTGCCAGCAGCCAAGGACTAGCGACTGAAGCTTTCTTT.

This clonotype was recorded many times. The CDR3 DNA is TGTGCCAGCAGCCCCGGGCGGAGCTATGGCTACACCTTC. This sequence encodes CASSPGRSYGYTF. V and J are TRBV12-3 or TRBV12-4 and TRBJ1-2; D remains ambiguous. V shed 6 bases and J shed 4 bases, with 12 bases lying between them. The CDR3 contains 13 residues.

This clonotype was recorded once. The chain is built from TRBV20-1 and TRBJ2-4; a weak D match, TRBD1 (6 bases). CDR3 length equals 14 residues. In germline, CDR1 is DFQATT, CDR2 SNEGSKA (reference sequence). V dropped 3 bases and J dropped 3 bases, with 12 bases sitting between them. The CDR3 coding sequence is TGCAGTGCTAGTAGAGGGGGTAGCAAAAACATTCAGTACTTC. This translates into CSASRGGSKNIQYF.